This T cell receptor beta chain appears in the sequencing data of a study of human T cells and chemical hapten exposure. Time point noted: patch test 1, 2 weeks after DPC sensitization. The treatment denotes: therapeutic diphenylcyclopropenone sensitization with weekly scalp DPC. The study drew its donors from alopecia patients who were 18 to 70 years old and suitable for DPC. A single record per CDR3 protein comes from TCRdb applying MiXCR to the RACE reads. The table includes 300,000 to 400,000 distinct CDR3 sequences, approximately 6.9% detected once. Broader study findings: Compared with pre-sensitization or healthy control sets, expanded TCRs clustered more.

The junction had 6 bases not matched to a gene; V was cut back by 5 bases and J by 8 bases. The CDR3 sequence is 13 residues long. CDR1 is DFQATT and CDR2 is SNEGSKA in the germline V gene (reference sequence). This clonotype has only a few counts. As yet, its antigen is unknown. This TCR derives from a woman younger than 30 with alopecia areata. Some clones in this sample may be carry-over from other donors' samples. The source material was whole blood, sampled in connection with sensitization to the hapten diphenylcyclopropenone (DPC). This chain links TRBV20-1 with TRBJ2-1, with 10 bases that match TRBD1. The CDR3 DNA follows: TGCAGTGCTGTCCGGGACAGGGGATATGAGCAGTTCTTC. Residues: CSAVRDRGYEQFF.